These T cell receptor beta chains were read from a single sample in a study of blood T cells in healthy people across ages. TCRdb processed the 5' RACE reads anew with MiXCR; each CDR3 protein has one entry. The sample has fewer than 700,000 distinct CDR3 sequences, approximately 40% seen once. The sequencing sample was made of blood. Receptors originate from a man older than 75 in good health. Both conserved end residues are trimmed from each CDR3.

TRBV11-3	ASSSTSGFTGELF
TRBV4-3	ASSLVGLRGGGSDTQY
TRBV7-8	ASSDSGGPDEQF
TRBV21-1	ANITKIAESQGGGADTQY
TRBV5-6	ASSRTADDQPQH
TRBV6-4	ASSDSSPVQY
TRBV7-2	ASSLTRTGGASKQY
TRBV7-2	ASSRLAVQTQY
TRBV29-1	SVGQTNTGELF
TRBV6-5	ASSPSGGGNYGYT
TRBV20-1	SARDLGATGYSETQY
TRBV12-3/TRBV12-4	ASSPLGTGAQPQH
TRBV7-2	ASSLARGENQPQH
TRBV29-1	SVEVQGLGETQY
TRBV4-2	ASSQETSGDYEQY
TRBV7-3	ASSFNNGEQY
TRBV12-3/TRBV12-4	ANRGGDGYT
TRBV5-1	ASRRLAADNEQF
TRBV7-7	ASSLLVDAGELF
TRBV27	ASSLSGGSTDTQY
TRBV4-2	ASSQKAGMDTAKNIQY
TRBV29-1	SGGPGQGSEQY
TRBV5-1	ASSVYRNYGYT
TRBV6-1	ASEDNQPQH
TRBV5-1	ASSSLLQETQY
TRBV7-2	ASSLRRAGLGTETQY
TRBV21-1	VRDRISGANVLT
TRBV30	AWSVAGGVTTDTQY
TRBV7-2	ASSPRGGTGSYEQY
TRBV20-1	SAMTGGMNEQY
TRBV20-1	SASKATNYGYT
TRBV9	ASSSDSGTDTQY
TRBV6-1	ASSGQRSGANVLT
TRBV12-5	ASGSGQGPNTEAF
TRBV6-5	ATRGGGGTQY
TRBV20-1	SATRDRYYEQY
TRBV5-1	ASSWLRGETQY
TRBV20-1	SARPPGQGALEQY
TRBV9	ASSVEDRGLRDTQY
TRBV12-3/TRBV12-4	ASNMDRGSNEQY
TRBV7-2	ASRFQSGSTDTQY
TRBV2	ASSEGRSNNQPQH
TRBV4-3	ASSQELWDTQY
TRBV20-1	SARDRGLAGYNEQF
TRBV7-9	ASSSGLLNTEAF
TRBV3-1	ASSTQGAAGYT
TRBV6-2/TRBV6-3	ASSNGGAYEQY
TRBV7-9	ASSSTQVDTQY
TRBV12-3/TRBV12-4	ASHRAGTDTQY
TRBV12-3/TRBV12-4	AGRGTGIDGGDTQY
TRBV5-1	ASSLGVPGLVNPYEQY
TRBV6-5	ASSSDTSYNYGYT